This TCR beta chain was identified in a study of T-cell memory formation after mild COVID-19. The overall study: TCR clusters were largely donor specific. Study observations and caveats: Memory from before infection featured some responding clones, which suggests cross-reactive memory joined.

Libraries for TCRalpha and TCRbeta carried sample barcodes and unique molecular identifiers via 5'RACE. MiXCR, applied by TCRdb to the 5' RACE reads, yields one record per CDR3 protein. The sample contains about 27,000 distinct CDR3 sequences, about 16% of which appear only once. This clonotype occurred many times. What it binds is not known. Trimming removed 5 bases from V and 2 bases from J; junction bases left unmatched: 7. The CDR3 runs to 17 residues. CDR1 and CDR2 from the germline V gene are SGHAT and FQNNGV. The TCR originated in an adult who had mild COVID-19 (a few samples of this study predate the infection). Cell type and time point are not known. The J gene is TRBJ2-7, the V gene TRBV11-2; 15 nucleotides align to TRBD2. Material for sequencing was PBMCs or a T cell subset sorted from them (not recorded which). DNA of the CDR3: TGTGCCAGCAGCCCCTACGGACTAGCGGGAGGGCCCTACGAGCAGTACTTC. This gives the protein CASSPYGLAGGPYEQYF.